A selection of T cell receptor beta chains follows, all from one sample in a study of blood T cells in healthy people across ages. TCRdb independently ran MiXCR on the 5' RACE reads; one entry per CDR3 protein. The repertoire holds some 1,800,000 distinct CDR3 sequences, with about 39% as singletons. Sample: blood. These receptors were collected from a human donor in good health. Both conserved end residues are part of each CDR3. D genes are given only for firm matches. Part of the rows lack a size; the others show once, few, many or a class for expanded clones.

V	J	size	D	DNA	CDR3
TRBV18	TRBJ2-7	.	.	TGTGCCAGCTCACCACTGCGGGGGCGGGACGAGCAGTACTTC	CASSPLRGRDEQYF
TRBV7-9	TRBJ2-1	few	.	TGTGCCAGCAGCTTAGGACCGAACATACGCTCCTACAATGAGCAGTTCTTC	CASSLGPNIRSYNEQFF
TRBV4-3	TRBJ2-1	few	.	TGCGCCAGCAGCCAAGGAACAACATCCCTCGGTGTCTACAATGAGCAGTTCTTC	CASSQGTTSLGVYNEQFF
TRBV5-1	TRBJ2-7	few	TRBD1	TGCGCCAGCAGCCCGCCGGACAGGGGCGAATACGAGCAGTACTTC	CASSPPDRGEYEQYF
TRBV3-1	TRBJ2-1	few	TRBD2	TGTGCCAGCAGCCCCTTAGCGGGGTTCTCCTACAATGAGCAGTTCTTC	CASSPLAGFSYNEQFF
TRBV4-2	TRBJ2-3	.	.	TGTGCCAGCAGCCCAACTGGACAGGGAGGGGATACGCAGTATTTT	CASSPTGQGGDTQYF
TRBV7-9	TRBJ1-1	.	.	TGTGCCAGCAGCTTAGCCCCATTCGGACAGAGGCCCACTGAAACTTTCTTT	CASSLAPFGQRPTETFF
TRBV7-9	TRBJ1-2	few	TRBD1	TGTGCCAGCAGCTCGGGAGGGGGCATTGGCTACACCTTC	CASSSGGGIGYTF
TRBV2	TRBJ2-6	.	TRBD2	TGTGCCAGCTCTCCCCCCGGGGGGTACGGGGCCAACGTCCTGACTTTC	CASSPPGGYGANVLTF
TRBV12-3/TRBV12-4	TRBJ1-1	.	.	TGTGCCAGCAGTTTAGAGTCCGTCATGAACACTGAAGCTTTCTTT	CASSLESVMNTEAFF
TRBV4-2	TRBJ2-1	.	.	TGTGCCAGCAGCCAAGATATAAAACGGTCCTACAATGAGCAGTTCTTC	CASSQDIKRSYNEQFF
TRBV29-1	TRBJ2-2	.	.	TGCAGCGTTGACGCAGCGAACACCGGGGAGCTGTTTTTT	CSVDAANTGELFF
TRBV12-3/TRBV12-4	TRBJ2-5	few	.	TGTGCCAGCAGTTTTGAGACCGAAGAGACCCAGTACTTC	CASSFETEETQYF
TRBV3-1	TRBJ2-2	.	.	TGTGCCAGCAGCCAAGGAGGGGCCGGGAATATCGGGGAGCGGTTTTTT	CASSQGGAGNIGERFF
TRBV7-2	TRBJ2-5	.	TRBD2	TGTGCCGGCAGCTTATTTGGGGGGGAGGGAGAGACCCAGTACTTC	CAGSLFGGEGETQYF
TRBV2	TRBJ2-1	.	.	TGTGCCAGCAGTGACAAAGGGATACTTTTTGTGGGGCAGTTCTTC	CASSDKGILFVGQFF
TRBV4-2	TRBJ2-6	once	TRBD2	TGTGCCAGCAGCCAAAGTCGGGGGGGGGGCAGCTCTGGGGCCAACGTCCTGACTTTC	CASSQSRGGGSSGANVLTF
TRBV5-1	TRBJ2-3	many	TRBD1	TGCGCCAGCAGCCGTAACCAGGGGGCGGGAGATACGCAGTATTTT	CASSRNQGAGDTQYF
TRBV7-2	TRBJ2-7	.	TRBD1	TGTGCCGGCAGCTCCTGGGACAGGTCATACGAGCAGTACTTC	CAGSSWDRSYEQYF
TRBV24-1	TRBJ2-7	.	.	TGTGCCACCAGTGATTCGGACCGACGGGGCAAGCAGTACTTC	CATSDSDRRGKQYF
TRBV20-1	TRBJ2-3	.	TRBD2	TGCAGTGCCGAGGGAGGCGGGGGGGCTCTGGGAGATACGCAGTATTTT	CSAEGGGGALGDTQYF
TRBV28	TRBJ1-4	few	.	TGTGCCAGCAGTTTACAGTTAGCAACTAATGAAAAACTGTTTTTT	CASSLQLATNEKLFF
TRBV24-1	TRBJ2-3	few	.	TGTGCCACCAGTGAACGGCAGAGCACAGATACGCAGTATTTT	CATSERQSTDTQYF
TRBV20-1	TRBJ2-7	few	.	TGCAGTGCCCAAACACTGACCCAGGGGGGCCCCAGCTCCTACGAGCAGTACTTC	CSAQTLTQGGPSSYEQYF
TRBV4-3	TRBJ2-1	.	.	TGCGCCAGCAGCCCTTCAGGGGGGGGGCCAGGTGAGCAGTTCTTC	CASSPSGGGPGEQFF
TRBV27	TRBJ1-2	few	.	TGTGCCAGCAGTTTATTAGGGACATGGGGTCGCGAGGATGGCTACACCTTC	CASSLLGTWGREDGYTF
TRBV6-5	TRBJ1-2	few	TRBD1	TGTGCCAGCAGTACCTCTTTACAGGGGGGGTATGGCTACACCTTC	CASSTSLQGGYGYTF
TRBV27	TRBJ2-7	few	.	TGTGCCAGCAGTTTATCGCCCGAACCGGTCGAGCAGTACTTC	CASSLSPEPVEQYF
TRBV6-2/TRBV6-3	TRBJ1-5	.	.	TGTGCCAGCGGGACCCATGGCAATCAGCCCCAGCATTTT	CASGTHGNQPQHF